The clone carrying this T cell receptor (beta chain) was detected only a few times. Antigen: not known. TCRdb itself ran the reads through MiXCR, one entry per CDR3 protein. The sample records about 890,000 distinct CDR3 sequences, approximately 33% being singletons. The ends were cut back, 0 bases at V and 6 bases at J, with 9 bases in the middle. The CDR3 is made up of 13 amino acids. Germline assignment: CDR1 SGHVS and CDR2 FQNEAQ. The record originates from a study of T cell repertoires in cytomegalovirus infection. Background on the study: The authors relied on CMV epitopes, both recently identified HLA-C-restricted and well-studied HLA-B-restricted. Public signatures in TCR beta pointed to CMV infection and matching HLA type. General study points: Cumulative frequency (of public TCR beta family members) identified carriers of CMV plus the relevant HLA. Across the ex vivo response, the dominant clonotypes were HLA-C-restricted CMV-specific TCR beta clonotypes.

The input for sequencing was cultured CD8+ T cells from PBMCs, taken from culture after CMV antigen stimulation. The chain combines TRBV7-8 with TRBJ2-7; D is undetermined. The TCR originated in a human donor in good health (CMV status not recorded). Some clones in this sample may be carry-over from other donors' samples. The CDR3 nucleotides read TGTGCCAGCAGCTTAGCGCTAAGGGCCGAGCAGTACGTC. It encodes CASSLALRAEQYV.